The rows below give T cell receptor beta chains drawn from one sample of a study of T cell responses to AZD1222 COVID-19 vaccine. Clones were read by immunoSEQ multiplex PCR, and TCRdb kept only the in-frame ones, dropping some. The table records roughly 180,000 clones, more than 80% of them present only once. The sequences come from peripheral blood, collected on day 0 of AZD1222 vaccination. These receptors originate from an adult in good health. Both conserved end residues are part of each CDR3. Fields, in order: CDR3 protein, clone size, D gene, V gene. The D gene is left open where the match is weak. The size field is filled for only some rows; it gives once, few, many or a size class.

cdr3_aa: CASSPPGFSVNTEAFF
clone_size: -
d_call: -
v_call: TRBV18

cdr3_aa: CASSEALVGYTF
clone_size: -
d_call: -
v_call: TRBV2

cdr3_aa: CASSQMPGSTDTQYF
clone_size: once
d_call: -
v_call: TRBV4-1

cdr3_aa: CASSHSPGQYNSPLHF
clone_size: -
d_call: TRBD1
v_call: TRBV19

cdr3_aa: CARSRKINSPLHF
clone_size: -
d_call: -
v_call: TRBV6-5

cdr3_aa: CASSQDRVSQPQHF
clone_size: -
d_call: TRBD1
v_call: TRBV6-5

cdr3_aa: CANSGGAGHTQYF
clone_size: -
d_call: TRBD2
v_call: TRBV10-3

cdr3_aa: CASSPGPIKNNF
clone_size: -
d_call: -
v_call: TRBV28

cdr3_aa: CASSLGGQGYEQFF
clone_size: -
d_call: TRBD1
v_call: TRBV5-4

cdr3_aa: CASSLFQSHQPQHF
clone_size: -
d_call: -
v_call: TRBV5-6

cdr3_aa: CASSEDGRGTNYGYTF
clone_size: few
d_call: -
v_call: TRBV2

cdr3_aa: CASSDSPTKATDTQYF
clone_size: -
d_call: -
v_call: TRBV6-4

cdr3_aa: CASSEGGHRTDTQYF
clone_size: -
d_call: -
v_call: TRBV6-1

cdr3_aa: CASIILGEGLTRNQETQYF
clone_size: -
d_call: -
v_call: TRBV2

cdr3_aa: CASSSNARGEPQHF
clone_size: -
d_call: -
v_call: TRBV7-9

cdr3_aa: CASRNLRGQSNQPQHF
clone_size: -
d_call: TRBD1
v_call: TRBV28

cdr3_aa: CASRVGEGQYF
clone_size: -
d_call: TRBD2
v_call: TRBV2

cdr3_aa: CASSLTGANSPLHF
clone_size: -
d_call: -
v_call: TRBV7-3

cdr3_aa: CASSQGTGGWGYTF
clone_size: -
d_call: TRBD1
v_call: TRBV28

cdr3_aa: CASSMPWGSNQPQHF
clone_size: -
d_call: -
v_call: TRBV19

cdr3_aa: CASGLSALQETQYF
clone_size: once
d_call: -
v_call: TRBV11-2

cdr3_aa: CASSPDRDFYNNEQFF
clone_size: -
d_call: -
v_call: TRBV5-1

cdr3_aa: CASRPGGISYNEQFF
clone_size: -
d_call: -
v_call: TRBV11-1

cdr3_aa: CASSSIVAPEGPNYGYTF
clone_size: -
d_call: -
v_call: TRBV5-4

cdr3_aa: CASSITGGHPEAFF
clone_size: -
d_call: -
v_call: TRBV19

cdr3_aa: CASSLGQGSRSNYGYTF
clone_size: -
d_call: -
v_call: TRBV5-1

cdr3_aa: CASRSPGGGEKLFF
clone_size: -
d_call: TRBD1
v_call: TRBV2

cdr3_aa: CASKEASGVSYNEQFF
clone_size: -
d_call: TRBD2
v_call: TRBV6-1

cdr3_aa: CASTGIQVGETQYF
clone_size: -
d_call: -
v_call: TRBV6-5

cdr3_aa: CASSLASKVMNTEAFF
clone_size: -
d_call: -
v_call: TRBV5-1

cdr3_aa: CASSRSGGPNEQFF
clone_size: once
d_call: TRBD2
v_call: TRBV11-2

cdr3_aa: CASGGGVAETQYF
clone_size: -
d_call: TRBD2
v_call: TRBV19

cdr3_aa: CASSKPGLAADTQYF
clone_size: -
d_call: TRBD2
v_call: TRBV5-4

cdr3_aa: CASSLSSKETQYF
clone_size: -
d_call: -
v_call: TRBV5-1

cdr3_aa: CASSLVASGGEYF
clone_size: -
d_call: TRBD2
v_call: TRBV7-2

cdr3_aa: CAISDPSGAGANVLTF
clone_size: once
d_call: -
v_call: TRBV10-3

cdr3_aa: CAWSVGHKNTEAFF
clone_size: -
d_call: -
v_call: TRBV30

cdr3_aa: CASSIRIKTGISNQPQHF
clone_size: -
d_call: -
v_call: TRBV25-1

cdr3_aa: CASSPKILAGTEAFF
clone_size: once
d_call: -
v_call: TRBV3-1/TRBV3-2

cdr3_aa: CASSDSRTSGSNEQFF
clone_size: -
d_call: TRBD2
v_call: TRBV6-4

cdr3_aa: CASSLRTGPDTQYF
clone_size: -
d_call: -
v_call: TRBV5-1